The entry below describes one T cell receptor (beta chain). These data come from a study of T cell repertoires in aging, cancer and after chemotherapy. The CDR3 sequence is 13 residues long. Germline values: CDR1 SGHVS, CDR2 FNYEAQ. V lost 5 bases and J 1 base, leaving 9 bases between the germline ends. Rearranged V-D-J TRB sequences were amplified with a mixed TRB-A/B primer pool. TCRdb reprocessed the multiplex PCR reads with MiXCR, giving one entry per CDR3 protein. Among about 4,200 distinct CDR3 sequences, about 30% were seen once, and the ten largest hold about 30%. The template was genomic DNA from peripheral blood, not RNA.

V gene TRBV7-6 combines with J gene TRBJ2-7; D may correspond to TRBD1 or TRBD2 (5 bases each). The receptor was derived from a human donor with a blood cancer. Material: blood. The CDR3 DNA is TGTGCCAGCAGCCAAGAGGGGTCCTACGAGCAGTACTTC. This translates into CASSQEGSYEQYF.